The following is a T cell receptor (beta chain) sequence with its context. The antigen remains unidentified. This entry is derived from a study of CD8+ T cells in alopecia areata. Whole-study findings and limits: Scalp specimens additionally yield sequences from normal skin's resident alphabeta T cells.

This CDR3 has 16 residues. From germline, CDR1 is SNHLY and CDR2 FYNNEI. The germline V and J ends were trimmed by 8 bases and 5 bases, with 23 bases remaining between them. Investigators isolated RNA and reverse transcribed it into cDNA to act as the sequencing template. Assay: immunoSEQ multiplex PCR; the TCRdb copy retains only in-frame clones and omits some. The table shows 150,000 to 200,000 clones, with less than 80% occurring only once. The material was CD8+ T cells sorted from blood, obtained at week 0. This chain connects TRBV2 to TRBJ2-3; possibly TRBD1 or TRBD2 for D (5 bases each). The sequence derives from a human donor with alopecia areata. The CDR3 nucleotides read TGTGCCAGCGAACGACATCCTAGAGGGGTAGAAGATACGCAGTATTTT. It translates to CASERHPRGVEDTQYF.